Following are 25 T cell receptor beta chains from one sample sequenced in a study of technical replicates of blood from a handful of donors. Measured with immunoSEQ multiplex PCR; TCRdb has only the in-frame clones, and not every one. The sample lists tens of thousands of clones, 80% to 95% occurring once. Sequenced material: T cells isolated from PBMCs. These receptors all stem from a human donor in good health.

The chain is built from TRBV5-6 and TRBJ2-5; D call uncertain. The CDR3 sequence is 13 residues long. The V gene's germline CDR1 is SGHDT and CDR2 YYEEEE. Trimming pared 1 base from V and 4 bases from J, leaving 8 bases between. CDR3 bases: TGTGCCAGCAGCTTGACAGTTCCAGAGACCCAGTACTTC. Protein sequence: CASSLTVPETQYF.

CDR3 in amino acids: CASSTKTGHYGYTF. The CDR3 nucleotides read TGTGCCAGTAGTACTAAGACAGGGCACTATGGCTACACCTTC. The chain joins TRBV19 to TRBJ1-2, with 7 bases aligning to TRBD1. Trimming took 4 bases from V and 3 from J; bases not matched to a gene: 5. The CDR3 has 14 amino acids. CDR1 LNHDA and CDR2 SQIVND come from the germline V gene (reference sequence).

The gene calls are TRBV12-5 and TRBJ1-5; no firm D call. This CDR3 is 11 amino acids long. Looked up from germline, CDR1 is LGHNT and CDR2 is FRNRAP. V shed 4 bases and J shed 6 bases, with 4 bases lying between them. The CDR3: CASGSGQPQHF. For the CDR3, the DNA is TGTGCTAGTGGTTCAGGTCAGCCCCAGCATTTT.

This rearrangement joins TRBV7-9 to TRBJ2-7, with 9 nucleotides matching TRBD2. Germline values: CDR1 SEHNR, CDR2 FQNEAQ (reference sequence). The CDR3 has 19 residues. Trimming took 5 bases from V and 1 from J; bases not matched to a gene: 18. CDR3 region: CASSATNLVAGVTSYEQYF. CDR3 sequence (DNA): TGTGCCAGCAGCGCAACCAACTTAGTAGCGGGAGTGACGTCCTACGAGCAGTACTTC.

The chain links TRBV4-3 to TRBJ1-2, with D unclear. Trimming took 0 bases from V and 4 from J, leaving 33 bases between them. The CDR3 length is 22 residues. Germline V lookup: CDR1 LGHNA, CDR2 YSLEER. CDR3 nucleotide sequence: TGCGCCAGCAGCCAAGATCGTCAACATTTCAGCGTCAGCTCCCCCGAAAGCTATGGCTACACCTTC. Amino acids: CASSQDRQHFSVSSPESYGYTF.

This chain links TRBV28 with TRBJ1-1, with 8 bases fitting TRBD1. V shed 3 bases and J 0 bases; nucleotides not matched to a gene: 3. There are 15 residues in the CDR3. The germline CDR1 and CDR2 sequences are MDHEN and SYDVKM. CDR3 sequence (DNA): TGTGCCAGCAGTTTGACAGGGGCCCTGAACACTGAAGCTTTCTTT. Amino acid sequence: CASSLTGALNTEAFF.

The V call is TRBV28, the J call TRBJ1-3; 9 bases are a match to TRBD1. Germline V CDR1 and CDR2: MDHEN, SYDVKM. This CDR3 contains 20 residues. With V trimmed by 5 bases and J by 0 bases, 17 bases remained unmatched. CDR3 protein: CASSDRLVTGGSSSGNTIYF. For the CDR3, the DNA is TGTGCCAGCAGTGACCGGCTTGTGACAGGGGGTTCTTCCTCTGGAAACACCATATATTTT.

J is TRBJ1-5 and V is TRBV9; TRBD1 might be the D (5 bases). This CDR3 is built from 14 residues. Trimming cost V 3 bases and J 2 bases, with 9 bases left between them. Germline CDR1 and CDR2: SGDLS and YYNGEE. CDR3 coding DNA: TGTGCCAGCAGCGGGGGAGGGGGCAATCAGCCCCAGCATTTT. It yields the protein CASSGGGGNQPQHF.

The chain has TRBV30 and TRBJ1-1; tentative D call: TRBD1 (5 bases). In germline, CDR1 is GTSNPN, CDR2 SVGIG (reference sequence). This CDR3 region has 13 residues. V was shortened by 2 bases and J by 11 bases, with 18 bases between the two germline ends. The CDR3 spells CAWSPAVAGGAFF. The CDR3 DNA sequence: TGTGCCTGGAGTCCCGCTGTTGCGGGGGGGGCTTTCTTT. The full variable domain, its missing parts supplied by reference TRBV30 and TRBJ1-1, is SQTIHQWPATLVQPVGSPLSLECTVEGTSNPNLYWYRQAAGRGLQLLFYSVGIGQISSEVPQNLSASRPQDRQFILSSKKLLLSDSGFYLCAWSPAVAGGAFFGQGTRLTVV.

The chain carries TRBV4-1 and TRBJ2-7, with D possibly TRBD1 on 5 matching bases. V was shortened by 6 bases and J by 6 bases, with 18 bases between the two germline ends. CDR1 MGHRA and CDR2 YSYEKL come from the germline V gene. The CDR3 runs 14 residues. In DNA form, the CDR3 reads TGCGCCAGCAGACCGTGGTTGAGCAGGGCCGAGCAGTACTTC. Encoded protein: CASRPWLSRAEQYF.

The chain couples TRBV5-4 to TRBJ2-7; TRBD1 is a possible D gene (5 bases). CDR3 length equals 14 residues. The germline CDR1 and CDR2 sequences are SGHNT and YYREEE (reference sequence). V was trimmed by 2 bases and J by 6 bases, leaving 15 bases between them. The CDR3 is CASSFWTLASEQYF. The CDR3 DNA reads as TGTGCCAGCAGCTTTTGGACACTTGCGAGCGAGCAGTACTTC. The full variable domain, completed using reference TRBV5-4 and TRBJ2-7, is ETGVTQSPTHLIKTRGQQVTLRCSSQSGHNTVSWYQQALGQGPQFIFQYYREEENGRGNFPPRFSGLQFPNYSSELNVNALELDDSALYLCASSFWTLASEQYFGPGTRLTVT.

The chain joins TRBV6-5 to TRBJ1-5; a possible D gene is TRBD1 (5 bases). V was pared by 4 bases and J by 4 bases, with 5 bases between. Germline CDR1 and CDR2: MNHEY and SVGAGI. This CDR3 has 12 residues. CDR3 region: CASSSGNQPQHF. The CDR3 region has the DNA TGTGCCAGCAGTTCAGGGAATCAGCCCCAGCATTTT.

The chain uses TRBV10-3 and TRBJ2-5; D perhaps matches TRBD1 (6 bases). Trimming cost V 3 bases and J 10 bases, with 9 bases left between them. The V gene's germline CDR1 is ENHRY and CDR2 SYGVKD. The CDR3 runs 11 residues. The CDR3 spells CAISEGGGQYF. CDR3 DNA: TGTGCCATCAGTGAAGGGGGTGGCCAGTACTTC.

The chain is built from TRBV9 and TRBJ1-4; D is undetermined. Germline CDR1 and CDR2: SGDLS and YYNGEE. The CDR3 is 14 residues long. Trimming stripped 0 bases from V and 7 bases from J, with 10 bases between. CDR3 sequence: CASSVGWSGEKLFF. CDR3 DNA sequence: TGTGCCAGCAGCGTAGGGTGGTCCGGTGAAAAACTGTTTTTT.

DNA for the CDR3: TGTGCCAGCAGCCAAAGCGGGCCGTCCTACGAGCAGTACTTC. Its protein product is CASSQSGPSYEQYF. V is TRBV9 and J is TRBJ2-7, with D tentatively TRBD2 (6 bases). CDR1 and CDR2 (germline): SGDLS, YYNGEE. The CDR3 has 14 residues. The ends were cut back, 4 bases at V and 1 base at J, with 12 bases in the middle.

The chain joins TRBV27 to TRBJ2-7; TRBD2 aligns across 7 bases. Trimming at V came to 2 bases and at J to 6 bases, leaving 7 bases not matched to a gene. The CDR3 length is 14 residues. Germline values: CDR1 MNHEY, CDR2 SMNVEV (reference sequence). CDR3: CASSLKSSGGEQYF. The CDR3 DNA reads TGTGCCAGCAGTTTAAAGTCCTCGGGGGGCGAGCAGTACTTC.

The CDR3 loop is CASSPGTVNTGELFF. The DNA of the CDR3 is TGTGCCAGCAGCCCAGGGACAGTAAACACCGGGGAGCTGTTTTTT. V usage is TRBV9 and J usage is TRBJ2-2, with 7 bases identical to TRBD1. The CDR3 covers 15 residues. Germline values: CDR1 SGDLS, CDR2 YYNGEE. V lost 4 bases and J lost 2; bases outside the gene matches: 5.

The V and J genes are TRBV7-2 and TRBJ2-5, with D maybe TRBD1 (6 bases). CDR1 SGHTA and CDR2 FQGNSA come from the germline V gene. The CDR3 is 15 amino acids. V lost 5 bases and J lost 4, with 17 bases in between. As DNA, the CDR3 is TGTGCCAGCAGCCTAACCACAGGGAGTTTAGAGACCCAGTACTTC. It encodes CASSLTTGSLETQYF. Filled out from reference TRBV7-2 and TRBJ2-5, the complete variable domain reads GAGVSQSPSNKVTEKGKDVELRCDPISGHTALYWYRQSLGQGLEFLIYFQGNSAPDKSGLPSDRFSAERTGGSVSTLTIQRTQQEDSAVYLCASSLTTGSLETQYFGPGTRLLVL.

This clone was counted a single time. The rearrangement links TRBV6-5 to TRBJ2-5; TRBD2 aligns across 8 bases. Germline loops: CDR1 MNHEY, CDR2 SVGAGI. V lost 2 bases, J lost 4 bases, and 6 bases stayed unmatched. The CDR3 is 15 residues long. CDR3 protein: CASSYRTSRGETQYF. In nucleotides, the CDR3 is TGTGCCAGCAGTTACCGGACTAGCCGAGGAGAGACCCAGTACTTC.

The chain is built from TRBV7-2 and TRBJ2-5; 9 bases agree with TRBD1. Looked up from germline, CDR1 is SGHTA and CDR2 is FQGNSA. Unmatched junction bases numbered 20, after V lost 5 bases and J lost 7 bases. This CDR3 spans 18 amino acids. The CDR3 DNA reads as TGTGCCAGCAGCCGGAGGACAGGGGACCTAGGGGGGGGGACGACCCAGTACTTC. It specifies CASSRRTGDLGGGTTQYF.

V is TRBV2 and J is TRBJ2-2, with 12 bases that match TRBD2. Germline values: CDR1 SNHLY, CDR2 FYNNEI. V shed 4 bases and J 10 bases; nucleotides not matched to a gene: 10. CDR3 length: 16 residues. CDR3 protein: CASSVPRTSGNEELFF. CDR3 DNA: TGTGCCAGCAGTGTGCCTAGGACTAGCGGGAATGAGGAGCTGTTTTTT.

The chain uses TRBV7-8 and TRBJ2-1; 8 nucleotides agree with TRBD1. J lost 6 bases, V lost 3 bases, and 1 base had no gene match. The germline V gene has CDR1 SGHVS and CDR2 FQNEAQ. CDR3 length equals 13 residues. This CDR3 is CASSLGQVNEQFF. The DNA of the CDR3 is TGTGCCAGCAGCTTGGGACAGGTCAATGAGCAGTTCTTC.

This chain uses TRBV5-6 with TRBJ2-1, with D perhaps matching TRBD1 (6 bases). Germline V gene data show CDR1 as SGHDT and CDR2 as YYEEEE. V lost 4 bases and J lost 0, with 14 bases in between. There are 16 residues in the CDR3. The CDR3 loop reads CASSVPGHSSYNEQFF. The CDR3 DNA is TGTGCCAGCAGCGTACCGGGACACAGCTCCTACAATGAGCAGTTCTTC.

The chain recombines TRBV28 with TRBJ1-2; D gene unclear. V lost 3 bases and J 4 bases, leaving 9 bases between the germline ends. The CDR3 spans 13 residues. Germline V gives CDR1 MDHEN, CDR2 SYDVKM. CDR3 sequence: CASSLWATYGYTF. The DNA for the CDR3 is TGTGCCAGCAGTTTGTGGGCTACCTATGGCTACACCTTC.

J is TRBJ2-5 and V is TRBV11-2; 11 bases align to TRBD2. CDR1 and CDR2 from the germline V gene are SGHAT and FQNNGV. Losses at the gene ends were 1 base for V and 4 bases for J; bases not matched to a gene: 8. The CDR3 has 17 residues. Written as DNA, the CDR3 is TGTGCCAGCAGCTTAGTAGTAGGGCTAGCGGGAGGAGAGACCCAGTACTTC. Translated: CASSLVVGLAGGETQYF.